This T cell receptor beta chain was sequenced in a study of identical twins. This clonotype has more than one count but fewer than ten. Antigen: not known. Study observations and caveats: For monozygotic twins, models underestimated out-of-frame TCR alpha sharing. The study drew conclusions from cross-sectional statistical analysis, not from following the same donors.

TCRdb ran MiXCR on the 5' RACE reads and lists one entry per CDR3 protein. This sample has more than 250,000 distinct CDR3 sequences, with 6.5% to 9.5% found just once. There are 15 residues in the CDR3. Germline loops: CDR1 LNHDA, CDR2 SQIVND (reference sequence). Trimming cost V 8 bases and J 7 bases; bases outside gene matches: 10. These data were also reused for a study on yellow fever vaccine responses in identical twins.

This sequence originates from a woman in her late teens or twenties in good health. The sequenced material came from memory (CD45RO+) T cells sorted from blood. The V call is TRBV19, the J call TRBJ2-1; 11 nucleotides agree with TRBD1. CDR3 nucleotide sequence: TGTGCCAGTGGTACCAGGACAGGGGGCTCGAATGAGCAGTTCTTC. Amino acids: CASGTRTGGSNEQFF.